The 18 T cell receptor beta chains in this list originate from one sample, sequenced in a study of T cells after yellow fever vaccination. From the 5' RACE reads, TCRdb called clonotypes with MiXCR, one entry per CDR3 protein. Here the sample spans fewer than 450,000 distinct CDR3 sequences, 8% to 9.5% being singletons. Here the sequenced sample was PBMCs, taken more than 35 days after the first yellow fever vaccination. The receptors shown here come from a man younger than 35 who received the YFV17D yellow fever vaccine.

This clonotype has a handful of counts. The chain carries TRBV18 and TRBJ2-1, with 9 bases lining up with TRBD1. Losses at the gene ends were 4 bases for V and 7 bases for J; bases not matched to a gene: 8. Germline V gives CDR1 KGHSH, CDR2 LQKENI. The CDR3 is 15 residues long. This CDR3 reads CASSQTTGGLNEQFF. CDR3 in DNA: TGTGCCAGCTCACAGACGACAGGGGGGTTGAATGAGCAGTTCTTC.

This chain links TRBV18 with TRBJ2-7; 9 bases match TRBD1. Trimming removed 3 bases from V and 2 bases from J; junction bases left unmatched: 5. Germline CDR1 and CDR2: KGHSH and LQKENI. This CDR3 is built from 15 residues. The DNA of the CDR3 is TGTGCCAGCTCACCGAAGGACAGGGGCACCTACGAGCAGTACTTC. Encoded protein: CASSPKDRGTYEQYF.

The sample holds a few counts of this clonotype. This CDR3 is CASGFGQPQHF. The CDR3 DNA sequence: TGTGCTAGTGGTTTTGGTCAGCCCCAGCATTTT. J is TRBJ1-5 and V is TRBV12-5, with D unresolved. The germline V gene has CDR1 LGHNT and CDR2 FRNRAP. CDR3 length equals 11 residues. Trimming took 3 bases from V and 6 from J, leaving 3 bases between them.

V is TRBV27 and J is TRBJ2-1; TRBD2 agrees at 9 bases. Germline V lookup: CDR1 MNHEY, CDR2 SMNVEV (reference sequence). V shed 3 bases, J shed 10 bases, and the junction held 16 bases outside the gene matches. This CDR3 spans 17 amino acids. The CDR3, as DNA: TGTGCCAGCAGTTTCCTCTCAAGCGGGGGGCCCGCCGGGGAGCAGTTCTTC. Its translation: CASSFLSSGGPAGEQFF.

This chain uses TRBV19 with TRBJ2-5; D assignment may be TRBD1 or TRBD2 (5 bases each). This CDR3 comprises 15 residues. V shed 3 bases and J shed 5 bases, with 16 bases lying between them. Germline-derived CDR1 and CDR2 are LNHDA and SQIVND (reference sequence). The CDR3 DNA is TGTGCCAGTAGTATTAGAGGGACCGCGGAGGAGACCCAGTACTTC. As protein: CASSIRGTAEETQYF.

The rearrangement uses TRBV20-1 and TRBJ2-2; 9 bases are a match to TRBD1. V dropped 3 bases and J dropped 3; count of bases not matched to a gene: 5. CDR1 is DFQATT and CDR2 is SNEGSKA in the germline V gene (reference sequence). The CDR3 runs 15 residues. In DNA, the CDR3 is TGCAGTGCTAGGAAACAGGGGGCAGACACCGGGGAGCTGTTTTTT. Protein sequence: CSARKQGADTGELFF.

V and J are TRBV30 and TRBJ2-7, with TRBD1 matching 11 bases. CDR3 size: 15 residues. The germline gives CDR1 GTSNPN, CDR2 SVGIG (reference sequence). After removal of 2 bases from V and 2 bases from J, the junction contained 5 bases not matched to a gene. The CDR3 DNA is TGTGCCTGGAGTACAAGGGACAGGGGGACCTACGAGCAGTACTTC. As protein: CAWSTRDRGTYEQYF.

CDR3 DNA: TGTGCCAGCAGCTCACAGCCGAACACTGAAGCTTTCTTT. It is translated as CASSSQPNTEAFF. The chain employs TRBV14 and TRBJ1-1; D unresolved. CDR3 size: 13 residues. In germline, CDR1 is SGHDN, CDR2 FVKESK. V lost 5 bases and J lost 1, with 8 bases in between.

The chain recombines TRBV10-2 with TRBJ1-6; D not resolved. CDR3 length: 18 amino acids. With 4 bases removed from V and 0 bases from J, the gap between germline ends came to 16 bases. Germline-derived CDR1 and CDR2 are WSHSY and SAAADI. The CDR3: CASSALVWESSYNSPLHF. Here the CDR3 DNA reads TGCGCCAGCAGTGCCCTGGTTTGGGAGAGCTCCTATAATTCACCCCTCCACTTT.

This chain uses TRBV20-1 with TRBJ2-5; perhaps TRBD2 as D (5 bases). The CDR3 sequence is 14 residues long. Germline V lookup: CDR1 DFQATT, CDR2 SNEGSKA (reference sequence). Trimming removed 0 bases from V and 7 bases from J, with 15 bases in between. This CDR3 is CSARDEGRHGTQYF. CDR3 coding DNA: TGCAGTGCTAGAGATGAGGGCAGGCACGGGACCCAGTACTTC.

The V gene is TRBV5-1, the J gene TRBJ2-2; 7 bases map to TRBD2. The ends lost 4 bases at V and 0 bases at J; junction bases unmatched: 6. The germline gives CDR1 SGHRS, CDR2 YFSETQ. The CDR3 runs to 16 residues. CDR3 in DNA: TGCGCCAGCAGCGGACGGACTAGTCCGAACACCGGGGAGCTGTTTTTT. Protein: CASSGRTSPNTGELFF.

The chain joins TRBV11-2 to TRBJ2-5, with D tentatively TRBD1 (6 bases). The CDR3 covers 15 residues. The germline CDR1 and CDR2 sequences are SGHAT and FQNNGV. Deletions cut 7 bases from V and 1 base from J, with 16 bases between. CDR3 sequence reads: CASTRWQGFQETQYF. The DNA of the CDR3 is TGTGCCAGCACCCGGTGGCAGGGGTTCCAAGAGACCCAGTACTTC.

The J gene is TRBJ2-2, the V gene TRBV25-1; either TRBD1 or TRBD2 may supply D (5 bases each). CDR1 is MGHDK and CDR2 is SYGVNS in the germline V gene. CDR3 length: 15 residues. V was pared by 6 bases and J by 6 bases, with 17 bases between. CDR3 in DNA: TGTGCCAGCAGCGGGGTGGGACGGGCGGCCGGGGAGCTGTTTTTT. This sequence encodes CASSGVGRAAGELFF. Complete variable domain (other parts from reference TRBV25-1 and TRBJ2-2): EADIYQTPRYLVIGTGKKITLECSQTMGHDKMYWYQQDPGMELHLIHYSYGVNSTEKGDLSSESTVSRIRTEHFPLTLESARPSHTSQYLCASSGVGRAAGELFFGEGSRLTVL.

In its sample, this clonotype was seen a few times. This chain uses TRBV20-1 with TRBJ2-7; D gene uncertain. The CDR3 runs 11 residues. Germline V gene lookup returns CDR1 DFQATT and CDR2 SNEGSKA (reference sequence). The germline V and J ends were trimmed by 0 bases and 4 bases, with 4 bases remaining between them. CDR3 sequence: CSARDHYEQYV. The CDR3 bases are TGCAGTGCTAGAGATCATTACGAGCAGTACGTC.

V and J are TRBV7-2 and TRBJ1-2, with 8 nucleotides matching TRBD1. The ends lost 5 bases at V and 8 bases at J; junction bases unmatched: 19. This CDR3 region has 17 residues. From germline, CDR1 is SGHTA and CDR2 FQGNSA. The CDR3 bases are TGTGCCAGCAGCCAGACCCATCTTACAGGGGGGAGTGAGGGCTACACCTTC. Translated: CASSQTHLTGGSEGYTF.

This clonotype has ten or more counts. The chain recombines TRBV12-3 or TRBV12-4 with TRBJ2-6; 8 positions agree with TRBD1. CDR3 length: 19 amino acids. Trimming at V came to 6 bases and at J to 0 bases, leaving 13 bases not matched to a gene. CDR3 bases: TGTGCCAGCAGCCACAGTAGACAGGGGATTAGCTCTGGGGCCAACGTCCTGACTTTC. Amino acids: CASSHSRQGISSGANVLTF.

The V gene is TRBV7-2, the J gene TRBJ2-7, with TRBD1 matching over 9 bases. The CDR3 consists of 16 residues. CDR1 and CDR2 (germline): SGHTA, FQGNSA. With 1 base clipped from V and 4 bases from J, the junction kept 8 bases outside the gene matches. The CDR3 DNA reads as TGTGCCAGCAGCTTAGTGGTCGACAGGGGGGATTACGAGCAGTACTTC. Protein product: CASSLVVDRGDYEQYF.

The chain joins TRBV11-2 to TRBJ2-3; 7 bases line up with TRBD2. Germline-derived CDR1 and CDR2 are SGHAT and FQNNGV. The J segment lost 0 bases and the V segment lost 1 base, leaving 4 bases of the junction unmatched. The CDR3 has 16 residues. The DNA of the CDR3 is TGTGCCAGCAGCTTAGGCCGGGGGGAAAGCACAGATACGCAGTATTTT. Its protein product is CASSLGRGESTDTQYF.